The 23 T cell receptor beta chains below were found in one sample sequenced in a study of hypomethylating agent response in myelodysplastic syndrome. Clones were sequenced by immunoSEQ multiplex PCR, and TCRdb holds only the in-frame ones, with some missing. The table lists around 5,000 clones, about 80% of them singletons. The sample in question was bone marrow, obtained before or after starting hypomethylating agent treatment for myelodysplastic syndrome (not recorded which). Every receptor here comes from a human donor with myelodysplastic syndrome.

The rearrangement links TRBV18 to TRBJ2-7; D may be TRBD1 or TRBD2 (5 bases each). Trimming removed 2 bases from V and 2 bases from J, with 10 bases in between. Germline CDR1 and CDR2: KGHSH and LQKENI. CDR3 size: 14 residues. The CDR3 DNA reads TGTGCCAGCTCACCAAGCTGGGGACCCTACGAGCAGTACTTC. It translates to CASSPSWGPYEQYF.

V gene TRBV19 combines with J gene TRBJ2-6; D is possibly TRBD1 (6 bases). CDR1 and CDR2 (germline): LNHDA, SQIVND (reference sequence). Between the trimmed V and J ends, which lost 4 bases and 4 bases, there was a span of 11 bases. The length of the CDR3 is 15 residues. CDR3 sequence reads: CASSSRGKGANVLTF. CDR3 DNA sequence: TGTGCCAGTAGTAGCAGGGGTAAGGGGGCCAACGTCCTGACTTTC.

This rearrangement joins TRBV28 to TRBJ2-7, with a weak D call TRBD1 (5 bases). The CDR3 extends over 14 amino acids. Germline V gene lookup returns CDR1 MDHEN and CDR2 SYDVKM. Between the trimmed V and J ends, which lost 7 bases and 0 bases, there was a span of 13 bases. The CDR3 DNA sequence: TGTGCCAGCACTGAAGGACAACTCTCCTACGAGCAGTACTTC. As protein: CASTEGQLSYEQYF.

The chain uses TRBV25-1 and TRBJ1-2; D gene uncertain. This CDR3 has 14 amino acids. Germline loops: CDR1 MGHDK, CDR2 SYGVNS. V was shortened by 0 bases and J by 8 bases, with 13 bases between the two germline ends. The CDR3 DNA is TGTGCCAGCAGTGAATATGGCCAACCGAGGGGCTACACCTTC. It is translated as CASSEYGQPRGYTF.

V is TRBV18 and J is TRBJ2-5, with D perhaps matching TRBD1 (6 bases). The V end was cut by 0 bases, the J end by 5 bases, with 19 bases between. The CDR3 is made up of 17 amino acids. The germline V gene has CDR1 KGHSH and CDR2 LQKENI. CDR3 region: CASSPPTGTPYGETQYF. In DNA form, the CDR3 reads TGTGCCAGCTCACCACCCACCGGGACACCATATGGGGAGACCCAGTACTTC.

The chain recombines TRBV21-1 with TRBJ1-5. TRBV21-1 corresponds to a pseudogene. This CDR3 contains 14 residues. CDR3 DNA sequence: TGTGCCAGCAGCCCCAGAGGGGTGGGTCAGCCCCAGCATTTT. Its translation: CASSPRGVGQPQHF.

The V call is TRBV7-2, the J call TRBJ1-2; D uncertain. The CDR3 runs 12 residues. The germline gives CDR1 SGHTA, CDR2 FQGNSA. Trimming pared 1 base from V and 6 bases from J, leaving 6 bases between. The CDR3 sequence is CASSLVGDGYTF. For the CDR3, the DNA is TGTGCCAGCAGCTTAGTTGGGGATGGCTACACCTTC.

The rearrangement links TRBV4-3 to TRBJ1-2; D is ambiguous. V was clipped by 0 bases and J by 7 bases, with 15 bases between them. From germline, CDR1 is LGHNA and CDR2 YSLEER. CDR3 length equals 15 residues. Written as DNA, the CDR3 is TGCGCCAGCAGCCAAGATCCGGGCCCGCGGGCTGGCTACACCTTC. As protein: CASSQDPGPRAGYTF.

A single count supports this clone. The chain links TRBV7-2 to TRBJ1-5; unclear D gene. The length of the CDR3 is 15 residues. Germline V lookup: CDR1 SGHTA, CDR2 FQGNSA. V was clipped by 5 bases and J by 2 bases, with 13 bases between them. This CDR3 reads CASSPVGLGNQPQHF. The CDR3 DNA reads TGTGCCAGCAGCCCAGTGGGTTTGGGCAATCAGCCCCAGCATTTT. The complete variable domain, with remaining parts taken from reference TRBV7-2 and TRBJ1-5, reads GAGVSQSPSNKVTEKGKDVELRCDPISGHTALYWYRQSLGQGLEFLIYFQGNSAPDKSGLPSDRFSAERTGGSVSTLTIQRTQQEDSAVYLCASSPVGLGNQPQHFGDGTRLSIL.

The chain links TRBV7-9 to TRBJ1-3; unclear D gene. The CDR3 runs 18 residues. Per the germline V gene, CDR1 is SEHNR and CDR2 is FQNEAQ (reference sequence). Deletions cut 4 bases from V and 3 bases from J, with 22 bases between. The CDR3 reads CASSSNHYTPQIGNTIYF. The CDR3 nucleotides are TGTGCCAGCAGCTCAAATCACTATACCCCGCAGATTGGAAACACCATATATTTT.

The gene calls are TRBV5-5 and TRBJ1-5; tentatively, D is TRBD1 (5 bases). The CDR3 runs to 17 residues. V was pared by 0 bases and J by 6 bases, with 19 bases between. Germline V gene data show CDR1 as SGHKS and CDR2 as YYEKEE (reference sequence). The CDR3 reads CASSLGSWGREGQPQHF. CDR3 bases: TGTGCCAGCAGCTTGGGATCCTGGGGCAGGGAGGGTCAGCCCCAGCATTTT. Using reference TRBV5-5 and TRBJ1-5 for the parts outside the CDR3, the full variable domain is DAGVTQSPTHLIKTRGQQVTLRCSPISGHKSVSWYQQVLGQGPQFIFQYYEKEERGRGNFPDRFSARQFPNYSSELNVNALLLGDSALYLCASSLGSWGREGQPQHFGDGTRLSIL.

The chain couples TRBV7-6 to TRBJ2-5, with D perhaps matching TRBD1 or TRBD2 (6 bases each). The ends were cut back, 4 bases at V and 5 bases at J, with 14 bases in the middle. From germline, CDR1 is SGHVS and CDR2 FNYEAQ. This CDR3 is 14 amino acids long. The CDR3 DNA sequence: TGTGCCAGCAGCTCGGGGGCCCCCAGGGAGACCCAGTACTTC. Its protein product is CASSSGAPRETQYF.

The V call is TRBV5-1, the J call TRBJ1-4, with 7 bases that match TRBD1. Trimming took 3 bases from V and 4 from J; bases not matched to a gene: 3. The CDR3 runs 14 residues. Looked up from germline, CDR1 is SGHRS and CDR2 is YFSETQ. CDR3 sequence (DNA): TGCGCCAGCAGCTCGGACAGGTTTAATGAAAAACTGTTTTTT. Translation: CASSSDRFNEKLFF.

CDR3 region: CASSPNRGSEGKLFF. The CDR3 region has the DNA TGTGCCAGCAGTCCGAACAGGGGATCCGAGGGGAAACTGTTTTTT. The rearrangement joins TRBV11-2 to TRBJ1-4; 7 nucleotides align to TRBD1. Per the germline V gene, CDR1 is SGHAT and CDR2 is FQNNGV. Trimming cost V 6 bases and J 11 bases; bases outside gene matches: 15. The CDR3 extends over 15 amino acids.

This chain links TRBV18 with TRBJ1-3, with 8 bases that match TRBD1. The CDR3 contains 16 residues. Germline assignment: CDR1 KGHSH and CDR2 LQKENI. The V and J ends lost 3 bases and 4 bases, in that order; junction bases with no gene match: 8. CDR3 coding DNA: TGTGCCAGCTCACCCCAGGGGGCCCTGGGGGGAAACACCATATATTTT. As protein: CASSPQGALGGNTIYF.

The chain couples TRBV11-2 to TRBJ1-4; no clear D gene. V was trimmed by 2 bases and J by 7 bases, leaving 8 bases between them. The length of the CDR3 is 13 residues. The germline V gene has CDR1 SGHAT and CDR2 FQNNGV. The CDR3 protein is CASSLTGGEKLFF. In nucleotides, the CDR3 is TGTGCCAGCAGCTTAACGGGTGGTGAAAAACTGTTTTTT.

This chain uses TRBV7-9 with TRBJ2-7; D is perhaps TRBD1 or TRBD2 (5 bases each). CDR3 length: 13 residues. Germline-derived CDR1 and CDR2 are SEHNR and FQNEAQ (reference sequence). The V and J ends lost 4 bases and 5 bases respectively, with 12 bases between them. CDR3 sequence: CASSCWGWNEQYV. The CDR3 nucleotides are TGTGCCAGCAGCTGTTGGGGGTGGAACGAGCAGTACGTC.

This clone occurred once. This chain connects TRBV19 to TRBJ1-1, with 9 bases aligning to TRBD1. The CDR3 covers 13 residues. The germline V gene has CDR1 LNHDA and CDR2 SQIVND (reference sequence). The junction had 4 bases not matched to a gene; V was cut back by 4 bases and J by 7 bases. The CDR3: CASSRDRDVEAFF. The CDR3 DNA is TGTGCCAGTAGTAGGGACAGGGATGTTGAAGCTTTCTTT.

The CDR3 coding sequence is TGTGCCAGCAGCAAGGAGGGGCCCTTATCCTCTGGGGCCAACGTCCTGACTTTC. Translating it yields CASSKEGPLSSGANVLTF. This chain joins TRBV10-3 and TRBJ2-6; D might be TRBD2 (6 bases). Germline V lookup: CDR1 ENHRY, CDR2 SYGVKD. V was clipped by 10 bases and J by 0 bases, with 22 bases between them. The CDR3 has 18 amino acids.

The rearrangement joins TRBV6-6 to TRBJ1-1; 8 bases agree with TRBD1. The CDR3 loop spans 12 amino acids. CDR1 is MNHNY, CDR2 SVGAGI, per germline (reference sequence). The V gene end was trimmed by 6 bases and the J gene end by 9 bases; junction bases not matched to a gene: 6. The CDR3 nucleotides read TGTGCCAGCAGGGAAGACAGGGGAAAAGCTTTCTTT. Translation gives CASREDRGKAFF.

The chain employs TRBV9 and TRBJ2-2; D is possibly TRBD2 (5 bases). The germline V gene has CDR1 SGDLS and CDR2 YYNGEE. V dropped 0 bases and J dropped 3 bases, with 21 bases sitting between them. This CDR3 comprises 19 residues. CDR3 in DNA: TGTGCCAGCAGCGTAGCTTGGCGGCGGGCGCCTCTTGACACCGGGGAGCTGTTTTTT. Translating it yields CASSVAWRRAPLDTGELFF.

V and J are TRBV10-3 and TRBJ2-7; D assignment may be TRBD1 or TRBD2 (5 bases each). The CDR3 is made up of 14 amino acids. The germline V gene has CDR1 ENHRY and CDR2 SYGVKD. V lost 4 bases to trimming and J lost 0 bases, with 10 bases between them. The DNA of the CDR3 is TGTGCCATCAGTGGGACCGGGACCTCCTACGAGCAGTACGTC. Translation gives CAISGTGTSYEQYV.

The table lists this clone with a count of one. This chain's CDR3 is CASSLVGSFEQYV. The CDR3, as DNA: TGTGCCAGCAGCTTAGTCGGCAGCTTCGAGCAGTACGTC. The chain has TRBV5-4 and TRBJ2-7, with D unresolved. Germline values: CDR1 SGHNT, CDR2 YYREEE (reference sequence). CDR3 length: 13 amino acids. V was pared by 2 bases and J by 6 bases, with 12 bases between.